This is a list of T cell receptor beta chains from one sample in a study of T cell repertoires in cytomegalovirus infection. From the reads, TCRdb called clonotypes with MiXCR, one entry per CDR3 protein. The sample holds approximately 81,000 distinct CDR3 sequences, 20% to 30% seen once. These receptors are not linked to any known antigen. This material consisted of CD8+ T cells from cultured PBMCs, taken from culture after CMV antigen stimulation. The receptors derive from a human donor in good health (CMV status not recorded). Some clones in this sample may be carry-over from other donors' samples. Both conserved end residues are part of each CDR3. Fields, in order: J gene, V gene, D gene, CDR3 length, clone size, CDR3 protein, CDR3 DNA. The D gene is left open where the match is weak. Clone sizes are given selectively: once, few, many, or a class where the clone is expanded.

>TRBJ2-3|TRBV7-9|NA|13|many
CASSLDFTDTQYF
TGTGCCAGCAGCCTAGACTTCACAGATACGCAGTATTTT
>TRBJ2-7|TRBV7-8|TRBD1|16|many
CASSSVVGTGPYEQYF
TGTGCCAGCAGTTCCGTGGTCGGGACAGGACCCTACGAGCAGTACTTC
>TRBJ2-7|TRBV11-2|TRBD1|14|many
CASSSGQGMGEQYF
TGTGCCAGCAGCTCGGGACAGGGGATGGGAGAGCAGTACTTC
>TRBJ2-7|TRBV6-5|NA|13|NA
CASSYGGPNEQYF
TGTGCCAGCAGTTACGGGGGGCCTAACGAGCAGTACTTC
>TRBJ1-5|TRBV7-2|NA|15|many
CASSLEWGPNQPQHF
TGTGCCAGCAGCTTAGAATGGGGGCCTAATCAGCCCCAGCATTTT
>TRBJ1-6|TRBV19|TRBD1|15|NA
CASRGVGTGLSPLHF
TGTGCCAGTAGAGGGGTCGGGACAGGGCTGTCACCCCTCCACTTT
>TRBJ2-7|TRBV27|NA|13|many
CASSLGVVDEQYF
TGTGCCAGCAGTTTAGGAGTAGTCGACGAGCAGTACTTC
>TRBJ2-3|TRBV6-1|NA|16|many
CASSNGLRLVGDTQYF
TGTGCCAGCAGTAATGGACTACGTCTTGTTGGGGATACGCAGTATTTT
>TRBJ2-3|TRBV7-9|NA|16|few
CASSPGASGFTDTQYF
TGTGCCAGCAGCCCAGGGGCTAGCGGCTTCACAGATACGCAGTATTTT
>TRBJ2-7|TRBV14|NA|14|many
CASSLYSGGYEQYF
TGTGCCAGCAGTCTTTATTCCGGGGGCTACGAGCAGTACTTC
>TRBJ2-1|TRBV12-3/TRBV12-4|NA|13|few
CASSLELEREQFF
TGTGCCAGCAGCCTCGAACTAGAGCGGGAGCAGTTCTTC
>TRBJ2-1|TRBV9|NA|17|NA
CASSVAREGASGYEQFF
TGTGCCAGCAGCGTAGCTAGGGAGGGGGCTAGCGGGTATGAGCAGTTCTTC
>TRBJ1-1|TRBV28|NA|14|many
CASSLLVGRAEAFF
TGTGCCAGCAGTTTACTTGTCGGGAGGGCTGAAGCTTTCTTT
>TRBJ2-6|TRBV9|TRBD1|19|NA
CASSVGAGTGGSGANVLTF
TGTGCCAGCAGCGTTGGCGCTGGGACAGGGGGCTCTGGGGCCAACGTCCTGACTTTC
>TRBJ1-4|TRBV4-3|NA|15|NA
CASSQDRATNEKLFF
TGCGCCAGCAGCCAAGACAGAGCAACTAATGAAAAACTGTTTTTT
>TRBJ2-7|TRBV18|NA|14|few
CASSPWGAVNEQYF
TGTGCCAGCTCACCATGGGGGGCGGTCAACGAGCAGTACTTC
>TRBJ2-7|TRBV11-2|TRBD2|15|few
CASSLSAGASYEQYF
TGTGCCAGCAGCCTGAGTGCGGGAGCCTCTTACGAGCAGTACTTC
>TRBJ2-1|TRBV7-9|TRBD2|16|few
CASSDQTSGRANEQFF
TGTGCCAGCAGCGACCAGACTAGCGGGAGGGCGAATGAGCAGTTCTTC
>TRBJ2-1|TRBV7-9|NA|14|many
CASSSPDWYNEQFF
TGTGCCAGCAGCTCGCCGGACTGGTACAATGAGCAGTTCTTC
>TRBJ2-5|TRBV4-2|NA|14|NA
CASSQGSLGETQYF
TGTGCCAGCAGCCAAGGATCCCTTGGAGAGACCCAGTACTTC
>TRBJ2-3|TRBV7-3|NA|14|NA
CASSLEGSTDTQYF
TGTGCCAGCAGCTTAGAGGGGAGCACAGATACGCAGTATTTT
>TRBJ1-1|TRBV6-5|TRBD1|15|many
CASSSNRGSTTEAFF
TGTGCCAGCAGTTCTAACAGGGGGTCGACCACTGAAGCTTTCTTT
>TRBJ1-1|TRBV7-9|NA|13|many
CASSLAKGTEAFF
TGTGCCAGCAGCTTAGCGAAGGGGACTGAAGCTTTCTTT
>TRBJ2-1|TRBV6-2/TRBV6-3|TRBD2|20|many
CASVKLNGRSTSGSDNEQFF
TGTGCCAGCGTCAAACTCAACGGTAGAAGCACTAGCGGATCTGACAATGAGCAGTTCTTC
>TRBJ2-1|TRBV30|TRBD2|14|NA
CAWSDGLAPNEQFF
TGTGCCTGGAGCGATGGACTAGCGCCAAATGAGCAGTTCTTC
>TRBJ1-6|TRBV29-1|NA|13|NA
CSVASDDLSPLHF
TGCAGCGTCGCGAGCGACGATTTGTCACCCCTCCACTTT
>TRBJ1-5|TRBV7-6|NA|16|NA
CASSLESGSYNQPQHF
TGTGCCAGCAGCTTAGAATCGGGGAGCTACAATCAGCCCCAGCATTTT
>TRBJ2-1|TRBV7-7|NA|15|NA
CASSLDRGPYNEQFF
TGTGCTAGCAGCTTAGACCGGGGACCCTACAATGAGCAGTTCTTC
>TRBJ2-3|TRBV13|TRBD1|16|NA
CASSPPGQGNTDTQYF
TGTGCCAGCAGCCCGCCCGGACAGGGGAATACAGATACGCAGTATTTT
>TRBJ2-1|TRBV6-1|TRBD2|15|few
CASSERASGSNEQFF
TGTGCCAGCAGTGAAAGGGCTAGCGGGAGTAATGAGCAGTTCTTC
>TRBJ1-5|TRBV19|NA|15|NA
CASRPIQGKGEPQHF
TGTGCCAGTCGACCAATTCAGGGCAAGGGGGAGCCCCAGCATTTT
>TRBJ1-6|TRBV25-1|TRBD1|17|few
CASSEPITGTGGSPLHF
TGTGCCAGCAGTGAACCCATAACCGGGACAGGGGGTTCACCCCTCCACTTT
>TRBJ1-1|TRBV11-2|NA|13|NA
CASRSGTANEAFF
TGTGCCAGCAGGTCCGGGACGGCAAATGAAGCTTTCTTT
>TRBJ2-7|TRBV7-2|NA|11|many
CASSSNYEQYF
TGTGCCAGCAGCTCTAACTACGAGCAGTACTTC
>TRBJ1-1|TRBV3-1|TRBD1|14|many
CASSGNRGWTEAFF
TGTGCCAGCAGTGGGAACAGGGGATGGACTGAAGCTTTCTTT
>TRBJ1-5|TRBV27|NA|14|NA
CANSFWGNNQPQHF
TGTGCCAACAGTTTTTGGGGGAACAATCAGCCCCAGCATTTT
>TRBJ2-7|TRBV4-3|NA|14|NA
CASSQEVQAYEQYF
TGCGCCAGCAGCCAAGAGGTACAGGCCTACGAGCAGTACTTC
>TRBJ1-5|TRBV19|NA|14|few
CASSITLWGQPQHF
TGTGCCAGTAGTATAACCCTTTGGGGTCAGCCCCAGCATTTT
>TRBJ2-7|TRBV14|TRBD2|16|NA
CASSQITGTSNYEQYF
TGTGCCAGCAGCCAAATTACCGGGACTAGCAACTACGAGCAGTACTTC
>TRBJ1-5|TRBV19|NA|15|many
CASSISDGQNQPQHF
TGTGCCAGTAGTATAAGTGACGGTCAAAATCAGCCCCAGCATTTT